The rows below give T cell receptor beta chains drawn from one sample of a study of T-cell reconstitution after alpha-beta-depleted transplantation in children. TCRdb re-derived calls from the PCR reads in MiXCR, one entry per CDR3 protein. The data show hundreds of thousands of distinct CDR3 sequences, under 9.5% seen once. The sample was PBMCs from the stem cell graft donor, taken from the stem cell graft. These receptors came from a human donor who donated a stem cell graft to a child with acute lymphoblastic leukemia. Each CDR3 is given with its conserved first and last residue. The order of the fields is J gene, D gene, V gene, clone size, CDR3 DNA, CDR3 protein. D genes are given only for firm matches. The size of a clone is reported for some rows only, either as once, few or many, or as a class for expanded clones.

J gene: TRBJ2-2; D gene: TRBD2; V gene: TRBV5-1; clone size: many; CDR3 DNA: TGCGCCAGCAGCTTGTTAGCGGGGAGCAACACCGGGGAGCTGTTTTTT; CDR3 protein: CASSLLAGSNTGELFF
J gene: TRBJ2-7; D gene: .; V gene: TRBV2; clone size: .; CDR3 DNA: TGTGCCAGCATCGCGAGGCCGGGGGCCTACGAGCAGTACTTC; CDR3 protein: CASIARPGAYEQYF
J gene: TRBJ2-5; D gene: .; V gene: TRBV2; clone size: .; CDR3 DNA: TGTGCCAGCAGTAACCGGGACGGCCTCGGGGCCCAGTACTTC; CDR3 protein: CASSNRDGLGAQYF
J gene: TRBJ1-1; D gene: .; V gene: TRBV7-6; clone size: few; CDR3 DNA: TGTGCCAGCAGCTGGGGGCAGGGAGGGAACACTGAAGCTTTCTTT; CDR3 protein: CASSWGQGGNTEAFF
J gene: TRBJ2-5; D gene: .; V gene: TRBV20-1; clone size: many; CDR3 DNA: TGCAGTGCTAGAGGGCAGGAGACCCAGTACTTC; CDR3 protein: CSARGQETQYF
J gene: TRBJ2-5; D gene: TRBD2; V gene: TRBV7-9; clone size: .; CDR3 DNA: TGTGCCAGCAGCTTATGGACGGGGGGATTAGGAGAGACCCAGTACTTC; CDR3 protein: CASSLWTGGLGETQYF
J gene: TRBJ2-1; D gene: TRBD2; V gene: TRBV25-1; clone size: many; CDR3 DNA: TGTGCCAGTCGGACTAGCGGGGGGGACAATGAGCAGTTCTTC; CDR3 protein: CASRTSGGDNEQFF
J gene: TRBJ2-7; D gene: .; V gene: TRBV6-5; clone size: .; CDR3 DNA: TGTGCCAGCAGTTACCCGTCGGTGAGGGGGACCTACGAGCAGTACTTC; CDR3 protein: CASSYPSVRGTYEQYF
J gene: TRBJ2-5; D gene: .; V gene: TRBV10-1; clone size: .; CDR3 DNA: TGCGCCAGCAGTGCCCAGGTGCTCCAAGAGACCCAGTACTTC; CDR3 protein: CASSAQVLQETQYF
J gene: TRBJ2-3; D gene: .; V gene: TRBV6-1; clone size: few; CDR3 DNA: TGTGCCAGCAGTGAAGCGTCCGGGGGACCCACAGATACGCAGTATTTT; CDR3 protein: CASSEASGGPTDTQYF
J gene: TRBJ2-1; D gene: .; V gene: TRBV27; clone size: few; CDR3 DNA: TGTGCCAGCAGTTCAGAACAATATGCCTACAATGAGCAGTTCTTC; CDR3 protein: CASSSEQYAYNEQFF
J gene: TRBJ1-1; D gene: .; V gene: TRBV21-1; clone size: many; CDR3 DNA: TGTGCCAGCAGCAAACGGCAGGGCGGGCGGAACACTGAAGCTTTCTTT; CDR3 protein: CASSKRQGGRNTEAFF
J gene: TRBJ2-5; D gene: .; V gene: TRBV5-1; clone size: few; CDR3 DNA: TGCGCCAGCAGCTTGGAACAGGGTATGGAGACCCAGTACTTC; CDR3 protein: CASSLEQGMETQYF
J gene: TRBJ2-7; D gene: .; V gene: TRBV18; clone size: .; CDR3 DNA: TGTGCCAGCTCACCACCGGTTGGTTCCCTCCCCGAGCAGTACTTC; CDR3 protein: CASSPPVGSLPEQYF
J gene: TRBJ2-4; D gene: .; V gene: TRBV12-3/TRBV12-4; clone size: many; CDR3 DNA: TGTGCCAGCAGTTGGCAGGGAAACATTCAGTACTTC; CDR3 protein: CASSWQGNIQYF
J gene: TRBJ2-2; D gene: .; V gene: TRBV5-1; clone size: many; CDR3 DNA: TGCGCCAGCAGAATCTCTATTCTCAGCGGGGAGCTGTTTTTT; CDR3 protein: CASRISILSGELFF
J gene: TRBJ1-2; D gene: TRBD1; V gene: TRBV7-8; clone size: many; CDR3 DNA: TGTGCCAGCAGCTTAGCGATTAGGGGGCTCCGTGACTATGGCTACACCTTC; CDR3 protein: CASSLAIRGLRDYGYTF
J gene: TRBJ2-1; D gene: TRBD1; V gene: TRBV18; clone size: few; CDR3 DNA: TGTGCCAGCTCGATCTTTATGGGGACAGGGAATGAGCAGTTCTTC; CDR3 protein: CASSIFMGTGNEQFF
J gene: TRBJ2-2; D gene: .; V gene: TRBV18; clone size: .; CDR3 DNA: TGTGCCAGCTCAAGGGTCCAGGGGCCGAACACCGGGGAGCTGTTTTTT; CDR3 protein: CASSRVQGPNTGELFF
J gene: TRBJ1-1; D gene: .; V gene: TRBV20-1; clone size: many; CDR3 DNA: TGCAGTGCTAGTGCAGGGGACACTGAAGCTTTCTTT; CDR3 protein: CSASAGDTEAFF
J gene: TRBJ1-1; D gene: .; V gene: TRBV4-3; clone size: many; CDR3 DNA: TGCGCCAGCAGCCAAGGGAACCGTCCGGTTGAAGCTTTCTTT; CDR3 protein: CASSQGNRPVEAFF
J gene: TRBJ2-1; D gene: .; V gene: TRBV12-3/TRBV12-4; clone size: few; CDR3 DNA: TGTGCCAGCAGATACAGGGCTTCCTACAATGAGCAGTTCTTC; CDR3 protein: CASRYRASYNEQFF
J gene: TRBJ2-5; D gene: .; V gene: TRBV15; clone size: few; CDR3 DNA: TGTGCCACCAGTAATCCTCTTGGTGGGGGGCTGGAGACCCAGTACTTC; CDR3 protein: CATSNPLGGGLETQYF
J gene: TRBJ2-7; D gene: TRBD2; V gene: TRBV20-1; clone size: many; CDR3 DNA: TGCAGTGCTAGAGGGACTAGCGGCTACTACGAGCAGTACTTC; CDR3 protein: CSARGTSGYYEQYF
J gene: TRBJ2-7; D gene: .; V gene: TRBV4-1; clone size: .; CDR3 DNA: TGCGCCAGCAGCCTTGTCGGGGGATTAGGCGGGGAGCAGTACTTC; CDR3 protein: CASSLVGGLGGEQYF
J gene: TRBJ2-3; D gene: .; V gene: TRBV6-1; clone size: few; CDR3 DNA: TGTGCCAGCAGTCCCCATAAGGGGGGACGCACAGATACGCAGTATTTT; CDR3 protein: CASSPHKGGRTDTQYF
J gene: TRBJ2-1; D gene: .; V gene: TRBV19; clone size: .; CDR3 DNA: TGTGCCAGCAACCAAAACCGACAGAAGAATGAGCAGTTCTTC; CDR3 protein: CASNQNRQKNEQFF
J gene: TRBJ1-1; D gene: .; V gene: TRBV27; clone size: .; CDR3 DNA: TGTGCCAGCAGTCCGGGACATTCTGAAGCTTTCTTT; CDR3 protein: CASSPGHSEAFF
J gene: TRBJ1-2; D gene: .; V gene: TRBV6-2/TRBV6-3; clone size: few; CDR3 DNA: TGTGCCAGCAGTTTACTAGACATAGACTACACCTTC; CDR3 protein: CASSLLDIDYTF
J gene: TRBJ1-4; D gene: .; V gene: TRBV29-1; clone size: few; CDR3 DNA: TGCAGCGTCACTAGGGTTGCAACTAATGAAAAACTGTTTTTT; CDR3 protein: CSVTRVATNEKLFF
J gene: TRBJ1-2; D gene: .; V gene: TRBV29-1; clone size: few; CDR3 DNA: TGCAGCGTAGGGGACTCACGGCGGGGCTACACCTTC; CDR3 protein: CSVGDSRRGYTF
J gene: TRBJ2-2; D gene: .; V gene: TRBV6-1; clone size: .; CDR3 DNA: TGTGCCAGCACCCAGAGCAGTCCGAACACCGGGGAGCTGTTTTTT; CDR3 protein: CASTQSSPNTGELFF
J gene: TRBJ2-5; D gene: TRBD1; V gene: TRBV30; clone size: few; CDR3 DNA: TGTGCCTGGAGCCCAGGGGGCCGAGAGACCCAGTACTTC; CDR3 protein: CAWSPGGRETQYF
J gene: TRBJ1-2; D gene: .; V gene: TRBV27; clone size: few; CDR3 DNA: TGTGCCAGCAGTTTAAACAGGGCCGCCTCTAACTATGGCTACACCTTC; CDR3 protein: CASSLNRAASNYGYTF
J gene: TRBJ2-5; D gene: .; V gene: TRBV11-2; clone size: few; CDR3 DNA: TGTGCCAGCAGCTTAGTTCTCGGCCCAGAAGAGACCCAGTACTTC; CDR3 protein: CASSLVLGPEETQYF
J gene: TRBJ2-5; D gene: TRBD2; V gene: TRBV4-2; clone size: many; CDR3 DNA: TGTGCCAGCAGCCAGGGTTCGGTGCGGGGGGACGAGACCCAGTACTTC; CDR3 protein: CASSQGSVRGDETQYF
J gene: TRBJ2-3; D gene: .; V gene: TRBV10-2; clone size: few; CDR3 DNA: TGCGCCAGCAGTGAGTCAGTCTTACGAGCAGATACGCAGTATTTT; CDR3 protein: CASSESVLRADTQYF
J gene: TRBJ2-7; D gene: TRBD2; V gene: TRBV2; clone size: few; CDR3 DNA: TGTGCCAGCATCGGAAGCCGGACTAGCGGGGGGGCTTACGAGCAGTACTTC; CDR3 protein: CASIGSRTSGGAYEQYF
J gene: TRBJ1-1; D gene: .; V gene: TRBV6-1; clone size: many; CDR3 DNA: TGTGCCAGCAGCGAAATAGGGTGGAAAGGCAATGAAGCTTTCTTT; CDR3 protein: CASSEIGWKGNEAFF
J gene: TRBJ1-1; D gene: .; V gene: TRBV12-3/TRBV12-4; clone size: .; CDR3 DNA: TGTGCCAGCAGTTTTCCGACAGGGAACACTGAAGCTTTCTTT; CDR3 protein: CASSFPTGNTEAFF
J gene: TRBJ1-5; D gene: .; V gene: TRBV15; clone size: .; CDR3 DNA: TGTGCCACCAGCAGAGAGTCCAGGGATCAGCCCCAGCATTTT; CDR3 protein: CATSRESRDQPQHF
J gene: TRBJ1-4; D gene: .; V gene: TRBV20-1; clone size: many; CDR3 DNA: TGCAGTGCTAGAATCGTGGGAAATGAAAAACTGTTTTTT; CDR3 protein: CSARIVGNEKLFF
J gene: TRBJ1-6; D gene: TRBD1; V gene: TRBV2; clone size: few; CDR3 DNA: TGTGCCAGCAGTAAGGACAGGGGGCGGATGTTATGGAATTCACCCCTCCACTTT; CDR3 protein: CASSKDRGRMLWNSPLHF
J gene: TRBJ1-2; D gene: .; V gene: TRBV28; clone size: many; CDR3 DNA: TGTGCCATTCCCGGGGACGGATCCCATGATTACTATGGCTACACCTTC; CDR3 protein: CAIPGDGSHDYYGYTF
J gene: TRBJ1-2; D gene: .; V gene: TRBV11-2; clone size: .; CDR3 DNA: TGTGCCAGCAGCTTAATGGGGCGCGGGACACCCAGGCGGGGCTACACCTTC; CDR3 protein: CASSLMGRGTPRRGYTF
J gene: TRBJ2-7; D gene: TRBD2; V gene: TRBV3-1; clone size: many; CDR3 DNA: TGTGCCAGCAGCCAAATCGGGGGGGGGAGCAACGAGCAGTACTTC; CDR3 protein: CASSQIGGGSNEQYF
J gene: TRBJ2-3; D gene: .; V gene: TRBV4-3; clone size: many; CDR3 DNA: TGCGCCAGCAGCCAAGCGGACAGCCTACCGGTGGTTAGCACAGATACGCAGTATTTT; CDR3 protein: CASSQADSLPVVSTDTQYF
J gene: TRBJ1-2; D gene: .; V gene: TRBV27; clone size: .; CDR3 DNA: TGTGCCAGCAAGACTCCTGGGGCCGGCTATGGCTACACCTTC; CDR3 protein: CASKTPGAGYGYTF
J gene: TRBJ2-2; D gene: TRBD2; V gene: TRBV5-1; clone size: many; CDR3 DNA: TGCGCCAGCAGCTTGTCTCCAGCGGGAACCGGGGAGCTGTTTTTT; CDR3 protein: CASSLSPAGTGELFF
J gene: TRBJ1-1; D gene: TRBD1; V gene: TRBV2; clone size: many; CDR3 DNA: TGTGCCACCATGGGGGACAGGGGGACTGAAGCTTTCTTT; CDR3 protein: CATMGDRGTEAFF
J gene: TRBJ2-1; D gene: .; V gene: TRBV4-3; clone size: many; CDR3 DNA: TGCGCCAGCAGCCAAACACAGGGCAATGAGCAGTTCTTC; CDR3 protein: CASSQTQGNEQFF
J gene: TRBJ2-3; D gene: TRBD2; V gene: TRBV10-3; clone size: many; CDR3 DNA: TGTGCCATCAGTGAGTCGGGACTAAGTGATACGCAGTATTTT; CDR3 protein: CAISESGLSDTQYF
J gene: TRBJ2-4; D gene: TRBD1; V gene: TRBV7-9; clone size: .; CDR3 DNA: TGTGCCAGCAGCTTCTCGGACAGGGAAAACATTCAGTACTTC; CDR3 protein: CASSFSDRENIQYF
J gene: TRBJ2-7; D gene: .; V gene: TRBV27; clone size: few; CDR3 DNA: TGTGCCAGCAGCCGCGATTTGGTAGGGGCCCAAACCTACGAGCAGTACTTC; CDR3 protein: CASSRDLVGAQTYEQYF